Each of the 20 T cell receptor beta chains below was sequenced from the same sample in a study of T cells in Graves' hyperthyroidism and ophthalmopathy. TCR beta CDR3 regions were amplified from RNA. HTBI primers were employed in a first-round RT-PCR of the TCR CDR3. In TCRdb, the multiplex PCR reads were re-called with MiXCR into one record per CDR3 protein. The sample shows 650,000 to 850,000 distinct CDR3 sequences, around 19% of them seen only once. Sample: blood. The source of these receptors is a woman between 45 and 60 years old with Graves' hyperthyroidism that later progressed to Graves' ophthalmopathy.

This clonotype appeared a few times. The chain couples TRBV3-1 to TRBJ2-7, with 11 nucleotides matching TRBD2. CDR1 is LGHDT and CDR2 is YNNKEL in the germline V gene (reference sequence). With V trimmed by 5 bases and J by 0 bases, 9 bases remained unmatched. This CDR3 is built from 17 residues. Here the CDR3 reads CASSRAGLAGGSYEQYF. CDR3 DNA sequence: TGTGCCAGCAGCAGAGCCGGTCTAGCGGGGGGCTCCTACGAGCAGTACTTC.

This clonotype was observed at least ten times. The rearrangement uses TRBV30 and TRBJ2-1; D gene uncertain. Germline lookup yields CDR1 GTSNPN and CDR2 SVGIG (reference sequence). V lost 4 bases to trimming and J lost 8 bases, with 6 bases between them. The CDR3 loop spans 10 amino acids. This chain's CDR3 is CAWIGYEQFF. CDR3 nucleotide sequence: TGTGCCTGGATCGGGTATGAGCAGTTCTTC.

The rearrangement uses TRBV7-9 and TRBJ2-1, with D unresolved. CDR1 and CDR2 (germline): SEHNR, FQNEAQ (reference sequence). V gave up 4 bases and J gave up 4 bases, with 20 bases separating them. This CDR3 region has 17 residues. In DNA form, the CDR3 reads TGTGCCAGCAGCTCCCCCCCGCGTGACTGGGCTTACAATGAGCAGTTCTTC. Translated, it gives CASSSPPRDWAYNEQFF.

The chain combines TRBV9 with TRBJ2-2; TRBD1 might be the D (6 bases). Germline CDR1 reads SGDLS; CDR2 reads YYNGEE. This CDR3 is built from 18 residues. Trimming took 0 bases from V and 4 from J, leaving 19 bases between them. DNA of the CDR3: TGTGCCAGCAGCGTAGCCCCCCACCGGGACATACCCACCGGGGAGCTGTTTTTT. This encodes CASSVAPHRDIPTGELFF.

This clonotype came up many times. This rearrangement joins TRBV10-3 to TRBJ1-1; D call uncertain. The germline V and J ends were trimmed by 0 bases and 1 base, with 12 bases remaining between them. Germline-derived CDR1 and CDR2 are ENHRY and SYGVKD. CDR3 length: 16 amino acids. In DNA, the CDR3 is TGTGCCATCAGTGAGTCTGGCAGGCTGGGGAACACTGAAGCTTTCTTT. Its translation is CAISESGRLGNTEAFF.

Many counts were recorded for this clonotype. The V and J genes are TRBV30 and TRBJ2-7, with D unclear. The CDR3 contains 13 residues. Germline lookup yields CDR1 GTSNPN and CDR2 SVGIG (reference sequence). V dropped 4 bases and J dropped 0 bases, with 10 bases sitting between them. CDR3 sequence (DNA): TGTGCCTGGATCTCCAGGATCTCCTACGAGCAGTACTTC. As protein: CAWISRISYEQYF.

This chain connects TRBV13 to TRBJ2-7, with D possibly being TRBD1 or TRBD2 (5 bases each). Per the germline V gene, CDR1 is PRHDT and CDR2 is FYEKMQ (reference sequence). The V and J ends lost 5 bases and 1 base respectively, with 12 bases between them. CDR3 length: 14 amino acids. The CDR3 nucleotides read TGTGCCAGCAGCACATTATGGGGGTCCTACGAGCAGTACTTC. Its translation: CASSTLWGSYEQYF. The full variable domain, rest sourced from reference TRBV13 and TRBJ2-7, is AAGVIQSPRHLIKEKRETATLKCYPIPRHDTVYWYQQGPGQDPQFLISFYEKMQSDKGSIPDRFSAQQFSDYHSELNMSSLELGDSALYFCASSTLWGSYEQYFGPGTRLTVT.

This clonotype was detected only a few times. The gene calls are TRBV24-1 and TRBJ2-1; D might be TRBD2 (5 bases). The CDR3 runs to 15 residues. V gave up 2 bases and J gave up 8 bases, with 15 bases separating them. Germline CDR1 is KGHDR and CDR2 is SFDVKD. CDR3 residues: CATSDYVGGRDEQFF. CDR3 DNA: TGTGCCACCAGTGATTATGTAGGAGGTAGGGATGAGCAGTTCTTC.

The genes are TRBV29-1 and TRBJ1-5; perhaps TRBD1 as D (5 bases). Trimming removed 4 bases from V and 5 bases from J, with 12 bases in between. Germline CDR1 and CDR2: SQVTM and ANQGSEA. CDR3 length: 13 residues. The CDR3 reads CSVARDRHQPQHF. CDR3 nucleotides: TGCAGCGTTGCGCGCGACAGACATCAGCCCCAGCATTTT.

V usage is TRBV9 and J usage is TRBJ2-7; D may correspond to TRBD1 or TRBD2 (6 bases each). Germline lookup yields CDR1 SGDLS and CDR2 YYNGEE. The CDR3 sequence is 16 residues long. V was trimmed by 0 bases and J by 6 bases, leaving 19 bases between them. CDR3 DNA sequence: TGTGCCAGCAGCGTAGAAGGAGGGGGAACGACGGGCGAGCAGTACTTC. Residues: CASSVEGGGTTGEQYF.

The chain carries TRBV6-5 and TRBJ2-1; D is possibly TRBD2 (6 bases). Germline values: CDR1 MNHEY, CDR2 SVGAGI. With 4 bases removed from V and 8 bases from J, the gap between germline ends came to 21 bases. The CDR3 length is 16 residues. CDR3 sequence (DNA): TGTGCCAGCAGTTTTACCCGGGCCTGGGAGGTCGATGAGCAGTTCTTC. It is translated as CASSFTRAWEVDEQFF.

V is TRBV27 and J is TRBJ2-7; tentatively, D is TRBD1 (6 bases). Trimming removed 7 bases at V and 0 bases at J, with 10 bases between. The CDR3 has 13 residues. Germline CDR1 is MNHEY and CDR2 is SMNVEV (reference sequence). The CDR3: CASMDSNSYEQYF. In DNA, the CDR3 is TGTGCCAGCATGGACAGCAACTCCTACGAGCAGTACTTC.

The sample holds many counts of this clonotype. This chain's CDR3 is CASSEAGPRVSVQFF. The CDR3 coding sequence is TGTGCCAGCAGTGAAGCTGGACCCAGGGTTTCTGTCCAGTTCTTC. This chain links TRBV2 with TRBJ2-1, with a possible D match to TRBD1 (5 bases). CDR3 size: 15 residues. V was cut by 0 bases and J by 13 bases, with 19 bases left in between. Germline values: CDR1 SNHLY, CDR2 FYNNEI.

At least ten counts were recorded for this clonotype. The V call is TRBV6-5, the J call TRBJ2-7; unclear D gene. Germline V lookup: CDR1 MNHEY, CDR2 SVGAGI. This CDR3 is built from 16 residues. V lost 0 bases to trimming and J lost 3 bases, with 15 bases between them. This CDR3 is CASSYSTSYNLYEQYF. CDR3 coding DNA: TGTGCCAGCAGTTACTCAACAAGCTACAACCTCTACGAGCAGTACTTC.

This chain joins TRBV5-1 and TRBJ2-5; D remains ambiguous. Germline loops: CDR1 SGHRS, CDR2 YFSETQ. The ends were cut back, 6 bases at V and 3 bases at J, with 12 bases in the middle. The CDR3 has 13 residues. The CDR3 region is CASTPLLEETQYF. Written as DNA, the CDR3 is TGCGCCAGCACCCCCCTGCTGGAAGAGACCCAGTACTTC.

This clonotype was detected ten times or more. The genes are TRBV13 and TRBJ2-7; no firm D call. The V and J ends lost 8 bases and 0 bases respectively, with 11 bases between them. The CDR3 loop spans 13 amino acids. CDR1 is PRHDT, CDR2 FYEKMQ, per germline (reference sequence). CDR3 nucleotides: TGTGCCAGCGCTATCGGGCCCTCCTACGAGCAGTACTTC. Translated, it gives CASAIGPSYEQYF.

This clonotype was counted at least ten times. The chain employs TRBV10-1 and TRBJ2-2; D tentatively reads TRBD1 or TRBD2 (5 bases each). Germline V gene lookup returns CDR1 WNHNN and CDR2 SYGVQD (reference sequence). The CDR3 runs to 17 residues. The ends were cut back, 4 bases at V and 7 bases at J, with 22 bases in the middle. The CDR3 coding sequence is TGCGCCAGCAGTGGGTTTGGGGCAGCGGCCATGAGCGGGGAGCTGTTTTTT. Residues: CASSGFGAAAMSGELFF.

The chain employs TRBV19 and TRBJ2-1; D is perhaps TRBD2 (5 bases). The CDR3 is 12 residues long. Trimming left V 3 bases short and J 7 bases short, with 7 bases between. Germline V lookup: CDR1 LNHDA, CDR2 SQIVND (reference sequence). CDR3 bases: TGTGCCAGTAGTATCACTAGGAATGAGCAGTTCTTC. Protein sequence: CASSITRNEQFF.

The J gene is TRBJ2-5, the V gene TRBV30, with a weak D call TRBD2 (6 bases). The length of the CDR3 is 14 residues. Trimming cost V 6 bases and J 2 bases, with 16 bases left between them. Germline values: CDR1 GTSNPN, CDR2 SVGIG (reference sequence). The CDR3 DNA is TGTGCCTGCCACCATGGACTACCTCAAGAGACCCAGTACTTC. Its protein is CACHHGLPQETQYF.

This clonotype was seen more than once but under ten times. This CDR3 is CASRRQGGSYEQYF. In DNA, the CDR3 is TGTGCCAGCAGGAGGCAGGGGGGCTCCTACGAGCAGTACTTC. This chain uses TRBV2 with TRBJ2-7, with D perhaps TRBD1 (7 bases). V lost 6 bases, J lost 0 bases, and 12 bases lay in between. The length of the CDR3 is 14 residues. CDR1 SNHLY and CDR2 FYNNEI come from the germline V gene.